Listed here are 20 T cell receptor beta chains from one sample, sequenced in a study of OX40 agonist ivuxolimab in advanced cancers. Libraries came from the immunoSEQ multiplex PCR assay. TCRdb retrieved this table from immuneACCESS and kept in-frame rearrangements only. Not all clones are present; in checked studies, unresolved V genes account for under half, and no reason is known for the remainder. This sample lists about 61,000 clones; roughly nine tenths were detected once. The ten largest clones take up approximately 0.35% of the sample. The sample in question was CD4+ or CD8+ T cells sorted from blood, obtained in a trial of the OX40 agonist ivuxolimab. These TCRs come from an adult with an advanced solid tumor such as melanoma, head and neck, liver or kidney cancer.

V usage is TRBV19 and J usage is TRBJ2-3; 13 bases match TRBD2. Germline values: CDR1 LNHDA, CDR2 SQIVND (reference sequence). This CDR3 comprises 15 residues. The J segment lost 11 bases and the V segment lost 4 bases, leaving 9 bases of the junction unmatched. The CDR3 spells CASSSGTSGVLEQYF. CDR3 bases: TGTGCCAGTAGTAGCGGGACTAGCGGGGTCCTAGAGCAGTATTTT.

The chain combines TRBV18 with TRBJ2-7, with TRBD2 matching over 13 bases. Germline lookup yields CDR1 KGHSH and CDR2 LQKENI. The V and J ends lost 2 bases and 4 bases, in that order; junction bases with no gene match: 2. The CDR3 runs 15 residues. The CDR3 DNA sequence: TGTGCCAGCTCACCAGAGGGACTAGCGGGGTACGAGCAGTACTTC. Encoded protein: CASSPEGLAGYEQYF.

The J gene is TRBJ1-4, the V gene TRBV30; possibly TRBD1 for D (5 bases). The CDR3 runs to 12 residues. Between the trimmed V and J ends, which lost 0 bases and 13 bases, there was a span of 12 bases. Germline-derived CDR1 and CDR2 are GTSNPN and SVGIG (reference sequence). The chain's CDR3 is CAWSVVVGGLFF. CDR3 bases: TGTGCCTGGAGTGTAGTTGTGGGGGGACTGTTTTTT. The entire variable domain, with the rest obtained from reference TRBV30 and TRBJ1-4, is as follows: SQTIHQWPATLVQPVGSPLSLECTVEGTSNPNLYWYRQAAGRGLQLLFYSVGIGQISSEVPQNLSASRPQDRQFILSSKKLLLSDSGFYLCAWSVVVGGLFFGSGTQLSVL.

This clone was seen only a few times. The chain is built from TRBV18 and TRBJ1-5; D unresolved. This CDR3 is built from 15 residues. Germline V gives CDR1 KGHSH, CDR2 LQKENI. Trimming removed 1 base at V and 7 bases at J, with 14 bases between. This CDR3 is CASSPLGGQAQPQHF. DNA of the CDR3: TGTGCCAGCTCACCACTCGGAGGGCAGGCCCAGCCCCAGCATTTT.

The gene calls are TRBV2 and TRBJ1-6; possible D gene TRBD1, 5 bases. The CDR3 runs to 15 residues. Germline values: CDR1 SNHLY, CDR2 FYNNEI. V dropped 4 bases and J dropped 12 bases, with 19 bases sitting between them. The CDR3 DNA sequence: TGTGCCAGCAGTGGGACAACAACTCCCCGAGGACCCCTCCACTTT. Translating gives CASSGTTTPRGPLHF.

The rearrangement joins TRBV12-5 to TRBJ1-1; 10 bases are a match to TRBD1. Germline CDR1 is LGHNT and CDR2 is FRNRAP. The CDR3 extends over 14 amino acids. The J segment lost 6 bases and the V segment lost 1 base, leaving 2 bases of the junction unmatched. The CDR3 DNA reads TGTGCTAGTGGTTTGGGACAGGGGGCGCCTGAAGCTTTCTTT. Translating it yields CASGLGQGAPEAFF. Complete variable domain (other parts from reference TRBV12-5 and TRBJ1-1): DARVTQTPRHKVTEMGQEVTMRCQPILGHNTVFWYRQTMMQGLELLAYFRNRAPLDDSGMPKDRFSAEMPDATLATLKIQPSEPRDSAVYFCASGLGQGAPEAFFGQGTRLTVV.

This clone occurred once. The chain has TRBV19 and TRBJ1-4, with 12 bases identical to TRBD1. V trimming: 6 bases; J trimming: 7 bases; junction bases outside the gene matches: 6. Germline loops: CDR1 LNHDA, CDR2 SQIVND (reference sequence). CDR3 length: 15 residues. The CDR3 sequence is CASRRPGQGAEKLFF. The CDR3 nucleotides read TGTGCCAGTAGACGGCCGGGACAGGGGGCTGAAAAACTGTTTTTT.

The CDR3 nucleotides read TGTGCCAGCAGTTCCCCAAGACGGAATTACAATGAGCAGTTCTTC. Translation: CASSSPRRNYNEQFF. This chain links TRBV27 with TRBJ2-1; no firm D call. The length of the CDR3 is 15 residues. The V end was cut by 4 bases, the J end by 4 bases, with 14 bases between. Germline V gives CDR1 MNHEY, CDR2 SMNVEV (reference sequence).

The chain uses TRBV10-3 and TRBJ2-3, with TRBD1 as a possible D gene (6 bases). Germline-derived CDR1 and CDR2 are ENHRY and SYGVKD. The V end was cut by 11 bases, the J end by 0 bases, with 15 bases between. CDR3 size: 14 residues. This CDR3 reads CAALGGRSTDTQYF. The CDR3 DNA follows: TGTGCCGCCCTTGGGGGCAGGAGCACAGATACGCAGTATTTT.

This rearrangement joins TRBV7-9 to TRBJ2-7; weak D call: TRBD2 (7 bases). The germline gives CDR1 SEHNR, CDR2 FQNEAQ (reference sequence). V lost 1 base to trimming and J lost 2 bases, with 12 bases between them. The CDR3 length is 15 residues. The CDR3 is CASSLEQGGTYEQYF. The CDR3 DNA follows: TGTGCCAGCAGCTTAGAACAGGGAGGGACCTACGAGCAGTACTTC.

The rearrangement joins TRBV30 to TRBJ1-1; TRBD1 might be the D (6 bases). The V gene lost 2 bases and the J gene lost 0 bases, with 7 bases spanning the gap. The CDR3 is 13 amino acids. CDR1 and CDR2 from the germline V gene are GTSNPN and SVGIG (reference sequence). The CDR3: CAWSSGVNTEAFF. In nucleotides, the CDR3 is TGTGCCTGGAGTTCAGGGGTGAACACTGAAGCTTTCTTT.

The chain joins TRBV2 to TRBJ1-4; D gene unclear. V was shortened by 4 bases and J by 1 base, with 13 bases between the two germline ends. The CDR3 length is 16 residues. Germline V CDR1 and CDR2: SNHLY, FYNNEI. This chain's CDR3 is CASSVDRLRTNEKLFF. CDR3 nucleotide sequence: TGTGCCAGCAGTGTGGATAGGCTTAGAACTAATGAAAAACTGTTTTTT.

The chain employs TRBV12-5 and TRBJ1-6; the D gene is possibly TRBD1 (6 bases). CDR1 is LGHNT, CDR2 FRNRAP, per germline. CDR3 length: 17 amino acids. V lost 1 base to trimming and J lost 7 bases, with 17 bases between them. CDR3 coding DNA: TGTGCTAGTGGTTTGGAAGGGGGTTGGGGCTTGAATTCACCCCTCCACTTT. As protein: CASGLEGGWGLNSPLHF. The whole variable domain, remainder taken from reference TRBV12-5 and TRBJ1-6, is DARVTQTPRHKVTEMGQEVTMRCQPILGHNTVFWYRQTMMQGLELLAYFRNRAPLDDSGMPKDRFSAEMPDATLATLKIQPSEPRDSAVYFCASGLEGGWGLNSPLHFGNGTRLTVT.

The chain employs TRBV6-5 and TRBJ1-6; D unresolved. Germline V gene lookup returns CDR1 MNHEY and CDR2 SVGAGI. Trimming took 2 bases from V and 0 from J, leaving 8 bases between them. The CDR3 totals 16 residues. CDR3 DNA sequence: TGTGCCAGCAGTTACAAGACCTTCTCCTATAATTCACCCCTCCACTTT. Protein sequence: CASSYKTFSYNSPLHF.

V usage is TRBV6-5 and J usage is TRBJ2-3, with D possibly being TRBD2 (6 bases). Trimming shortened V by 0 bases and J by 5 bases, and 9 bases separated the two germline ends. CDR1 MNHEY and CDR2 SVGAGI come from the germline V gene. This CDR3 has 14 amino acids. This CDR3 is CASSYSQGGDTQYF. CDR3 bases: TGTGCCAGCAGTTACTCCCAGGGAGGAGATACGCAGTATTTT.

This clone occurred once. The V call is TRBV7-3, the J call TRBJ1-5; D is undetermined. In germline, CDR1 is SGHTA, CDR2 FQGTGA. The V gene lost 4 bases and the J gene lost 5 bases, with 9 bases spanning the gap. The length of the CDR3 is 13 residues. The DNA of the CDR3 is TGTGCCAGCAGCTCCGACCCACATCAGCCCCAGCATTTT. Protein sequence: CASSSDPHQPQHF.

The chain has TRBV19 and TRBJ2-3; TRBD2 agrees at 7 bases. The CDR3 is 13 residues long. Germline assignment: CDR1 LNHDA and CDR2 SQIVND (reference sequence). V lost 10 bases and J lost 3; bases outside the gene matches: 7. The CDR3 loop reads CATIAGSTDTQYF. CDR3 DNA sequence: TGTGCCACCATAGCGGGTAGTACAGATACGCAGTATTTT.

CDR3 nucleotides: TGCGCCAGCAGCCAAGCCCCTAGCACAGATACGCAGTATTTT. Protein sequence: CASSQAPSTDTQYF. This sequence joins TRBV4-1 and TRBJ2-3; D not resolved. Between the trimmed V and J ends, which lost 1 base and 0 bases, there was a span of 5 bases. This CDR3 is built from 14 residues. Germline V gene data show CDR1 as MGHRA and CDR2 as YSYEKL.

The sample holds a few counts of this clone. The chain is built from TRBV6-5 and TRBJ1-1; weak D call: TRBD1 (5 bases). The germline V gene has CDR1 MNHEY and CDR2 SVGAGI. The CDR3 covers 14 residues. V was trimmed by 2 bases and J by 3 bases, leaving 10 bases between them. The DNA of the CDR3 is TGTGCCAGCAGTTACGGGACCTCCTACACTGAAGCTTTCTTT. It is translated as CASSYGTSYTEAFF.

This chain uses TRBV7-2 with TRBJ2-3; no clear D gene. V was cut by 3 bases and J by 1 base, with 17 bases left in between. Germline V gene data show CDR1 as SGHTA and CDR2 as FQGNSA. This CDR3 comprises 17 residues. CDR3 coding DNA: TGTGCCAGCAGCTTTGGACGTGCGCTACCGGGCACAGATACGCAGTATTTT. Translation gives CASSFGRALPGTDTQYF.